Following are 8 T cell receptor beta chains from one sample sequenced in a study of cytomegalovirus exposure and HLA in healthy donors. Vbeta (60) and Jbeta (13) primers were used in the PCR. TCRdb's copy holds only in-frame clones and misses some; the assay was immunoSEQ multiplex PCR. The sample has 150,000 to 200,000 clones, under 9.5% seen once; the top ten hold less than 1.5%. Sequenced material: PBMCs. The receptors here all came from a woman aged 25 to 39 in good health and CMV-seropositive.

The chain employs TRBV19 and TRBJ2-4; 8 nucleotides match TRBD1. This CDR3 is 13 amino acids long. Unmatched junction bases numbered 14, after V lost 6 bases and J lost 16 bases. Germline V lookup: CDR1 LNHDA, CDR2 SQIVND (reference sequence). This CDR3 is CASSDTGQGRSYF. Here the CDR3 DNA reads TGTGCCAGTAGCGATACAGGACAGGGTAGAAGCTACTTC. The full variable domain, completed using reference TRBV19 and TRBJ2-4, is DGGITQSPKYLFRKEGQNVTLSCEQNLNHDAMYWYRQDPGQGLRLIYYSQIVNDFQKGDIAEGYSVSREKKESFPLTVTSAQKNPTAFYLCASSDTGQGRSYFGAGTRLSVL.

There are a few counts of this clone. The chain is built from TRBV27 and TRBJ2-7, with D hard to call. Between the trimmed V and J ends, which lost 2 bases and 2 bases, there was a span of 10 bases. CDR3 length: 14 amino acids. Germline V gene sequence: CDR1 MNHEY, CDR2 SMNVEV (reference sequence). The CDR3 reads CASSLTQEPYEQYF. In DNA form, the CDR3 reads TGTGCCAGCAGTTTAACCCAGGAACCCTACGAGCAGTACTTC.

V gene TRBV30 combines with J gene TRBJ2-3; 7 bases match TRBD1. CDR1 is GTSNPN, CDR2 SVGIG, per germline (reference sequence). V gave up 0 bases and J gave up 7 bases; unmatched junction bases: 7. The CDR3 totals 14 residues. CDR3 sequence (DNA): TGTGCCTGGAGTGTAGCGGCCAGGGGGAATACGCAGTATTTT. Translating gives CAWSVAARGNTQYF.

The genes are TRBV30 and TRBJ1-6, with D perhaps matching TRBD1 (6 bases). CDR3 size: 13 residues. Trimming took off 4 bases at V and 7 bases at J, with 11 bases between the two ends. From germline, CDR1 is GTSNPN and CDR2 SVGIG (reference sequence). As DNA, the CDR3 is TGTGCCTGGAACATTCAGGGGAATTCACCCCTCCACTTT. Translating it yields CAWNIQGNSPLHF. The full variable domain, with the rest looked up from reference TRBV30 and TRBJ1-6, is SQTIHQWPATLVQPVGSPLSLECTVEGTSNPNLYWYRQAAGRGLQLLFYSVGIGQISSEVPQNLSASRPQDRQFILSSKKLLLSDSGFYLCAWNIQGNSPLHFGNGTRLTVT.

V is TRBV21-1 and J is TRBJ1-2; the table names TRBD1, a call not compared with the DNA. TRBV21-1 is marked as a pseudogene. The length of the CDR3 is 16 residues. The CDR3 is CASSGQGKPVGYGYTF. Here the CDR3 DNA reads TGTGCCAGCAGCGGACAGGGAAAGCCCGTAGGCTATGGCTACACCTTC.

This chain uses TRBV18 with TRBJ1-1, with 7 bases identical to TRBD1. Germline trimming cut 6 bases from V and 1 base from J; bases unmatched to any gene: 5. Looked up from germline, CDR1 is KGHSH and CDR2 is LQKENI. The CDR3 extends over 14 amino acids. This CDR3 is CASSTQGSNTEAFF. CDR3 nucleotides: TGTGCCAGCTCGACACAGGGGTCGAACACTGAAGCTTTCTTT.

The chain couples TRBV6-5 to TRBJ2-1; 7 bases are shared with TRBD2. The CDR3 contains 15 residues. Trimming removed 5 bases from V and 2 bases from J; junction bases left unmatched: 6. Germline lookup yields CDR1 MNHEY and CDR2 SVGAGI. In nucleotides, the CDR3 is TGTGCCAGCAGTAACAGCGGGACCCCCTACAATGAGCAGTTCTTC. This codes for CASSNSGTPYNEQFF.

The chain links TRBV4-2 to TRBJ2-7; D is possibly TRBD2 (6 bases). Germline CDR1 LGHNA, CDR2 YNFKEQ. CDR3 length: 15 residues. The V end was cut by 7 bases, the J end by 6 bases, with 22 bases between. The CDR3 nucleotides read TGTGCCAGCAAGGACGGCGGGGAAAACTACAGCGAGCAGTACTTC. Its protein product is CASKDGGENYSEQYF.